The sequence of this TCR beta chain was determined in a study of T cells in Graves' hyperthyroidism and ophthalmopathy. V trimming: 6 bases; J trimming: 7 bases; junction bases outside the gene matches: 7. The CDR3 loop spans 13 amino acids. Germline V gene data show CDR1 as SGHVS and CDR2 as FNYEAQ. Amplification of TCR beta CDR3 regions used RNA as the template. HTBI primers were employed in a first-round RT-PCR of the TCR CDR3. Using its own MiXCR run on the multiplex PCR reads, TCRdb lists one record per CDR3 protein. The sample holds almost 50,000 distinct CDR3 sequences; approximately 58% are singletons and the top ten take 34%.

V gene TRBV7-6 combines with J gene TRBJ1-2, with 8 bases lining up with TRBD1. This TCR derives from a man younger than 35 with Graves' hyperthyroidism. Sequenced sample: peripheral blood or thyroid tissue (not recorded which). The CDR3 reads CASSQTGGTGYTF. Written as DNA, the CDR3 is TGTGCCAGCAGTCAAACAGGGGGGACTGGCTACACCTTC.